Listed below are T cell receptor beta chains from one sample, sequenced in a study of cytomegalovirus exposure and HLA in healthy donors. TCRdb's table, derived via immunoSEQ multiplex PCR, lists solely in-frame clones and lacks some. Of fewer than 250,000 clones in the sample, 82% were seen once. The specimen was PBMCs. These receptors originate from a man aged 35-49 years in good health and CMV-seropositive. Each CDR3 is given with its conserved first and last residue. D genes are given only for firm matches. Expanded clones are given a class, and other clones once, few, many or no size at all.

j_gene,d_gene,len,abundance,v_gene,CDR3nt,CDR3aa
TRBJ2-3,TRBD2,16,-,TRBV5-1,TGCGCCAGCAGCCTCGCGGGCGGGAGGTACACAGATACGCAGTATTTT,CASSLAGGRYTDTQYF
TRBJ1-1,-,16,few,TRBV5-4,TGTGCCAGCAGCAGGGGAGGCGGAAGCATGAACACTGAAGCTTTCTTT,CASSRGGGSMNTEAFF
TRBJ1-2,TRBD1,14,-,TRBV19,TGTGCCACTTCACTACAGGGGGTTAATTATGGCTACACCTTC,CATSLQGVNYGYTF
TRBJ2-1,TRBD1,20,few,TRBV19,TGTGCCAGTAGTATAGATACCCAGAACCGGGACAGATACCCCTACAATGAGCAGTTCTTC,CASSIDTQNRDRYPYNEQFF
TRBJ1-1,TRBD1,15,-,TRBV29-1,TGCAGCGTTGAGGGAGGACAGGGGATGAACACTGAAGCTTTCTTT,CSVEGGQGMNTEAFF
TRBJ1-2,-,15,-,TRBV19,TGTGCCAGTAGTATTCAGTACGGGGCAGGGGATGGCTACACCTTC,CASSIQYGAGDGYTF
TRBJ1-1,-,12,-,TRBV6-6,TGTGCCAGCAACTCGGGGGGAACTGAAGCTTTCTTT,CASNSGGTEAFF
TRBJ1-1,-,14,-,TRBV5-1,TGCGCCAGCAGGCCAGAGGGAGGGAGCACTGAAGCTTTCTTT,CASRPEGGSTEAFF
TRBJ1-1,-,15,-,TRBV27,TGTGCCAGCAGTTCCCGCCTAGGGGTGAACACTGAAGCTTTCTTT,CASSSRLGVNTEAFF
TRBJ2-2,TRBD1,16,-,TRBV7-9,TGTTCCAGCAGCCACTGGGACAGGGTGGACACCGGGGAGCTGTTTTTT,CSSSHWDRVDTGELFF
TRBJ2-1,TRBD2,17,-,TRBV5-1,TGCGCCAGCAGCTTTAGGACTAGCGGCCCAATTAACAATGAGCAGTTCTTC,CASSFRTSGPINNEQFF
TRBJ1-1,TRBD1,15,-,TRBV4-1,TGCGCCAGCAGTCCGATGCCTCAGGGGGTCACTGAAGCTTTCTTT,CASSPMPQGVTEAFF
TRBJ2-5,-,11,-,TRBV20-1,TGCAGTGCAAGGCAGGAGGGCACCCAGTACTTC,CSARQEGTQYF
TRBJ2-5,-,16,-,TRBV6-5,TGTGCCAGCAGTTACCACGACAGGACGCTCGGGGAGACCCAGTACTTC,CASSYHDRTLGETQYF
TRBJ1-3,-,14,few,TRBV7-8,TGTGCCAGCAGCTTAGGGGGGCCTGGAAACACCATATATTTT,CASSLGGPGNTIYF
TRBJ2-7,TRBD1,13,once,TRBV2,TGTGCCAGCAGGGCGGGACAGGGGGTCGAGCAGTACTTC,CASRAGQGVEQYF
TRBJ1-6,-,15,few,TRBV30,TGTGCCTGGAGTGTAAAATCAGGCAATGGATCACCCCTCCACTTT,CAWSVKSGNGSPLHF
TRBJ1-2,TRBD1,14,-,TRBV28,TGTGCCAGCAGTTTAGTCCAGGGGGCGGGTGGCTACACCTTC,CASSLVQGAGGYTF
TRBJ2-1,TRBD2,15,few,TRBV7-2,TGTGCCAGCAGCTTAACTAGCGGTGAATACAATGAGCAGTTCTTC,CASSLTSGEYNEQFF
TRBJ2-2,TRBD2,14,-,TRBV25-1,TGTGCCAGCAGTCTCTCCGGGGGGGTCGAGGAGCTGTTTTTT,CASSLSGGVEELFF
TRBJ2-5,TRBD2,17,-,TRBV9,TGTGCCAGCAGCGGGGGACTAGCGGGAGGACGGGGAGAGACCCAGTACTTC,CASSGGLAGGRGETQYF
TRBJ2-1,TRBD1,15,-,TRBV5-1,TGCGCCAGCAGTTTGGGGACAGGGACCCTCAATGAGCAGTTCTTC,CASSLGTGTLNEQFF
TRBJ1-5,TRBD1,19,-,TRBV2,TGTGCCAGCAGTGTCCCCTCAGACAGGGGGCTATCGGACAATCAGCCCCAGCATTTT,CASSVPSDRGLSDNQPQHF
TRBJ2-3,TRBD2,18,-,TRBV4-1,TGCGCCAGCAGCCAAGATGCCCAGACTAGCGGGAGGGCAGATACGCAGTATTTT,CASSQDAQTSGRADTQYF
TRBJ2-1,-,13,-,TRBV6-1,TGTGCCAGCACCCGCCAGGGCCCTACAGAGCAGTTCTTC,CASTRQGPTEQFF
TRBJ2-7,-,15,-,TRBV2,TGTGCCAGCAGTGAAGTTAAGGGAGTAAGGAACGAGCAGTACTTC,CASSEVKGVRNEQYF
TRBJ2-3,TRBD2,16,-,TRBV6-5,TGTGCCAGCAGTTACGGACTAGCGGACTCCACAGATACGCAGTATTTT,CASSYGLADSTDTQYF
TRBJ2-7,TRBD2,15,-,TRBV4-1,TGCGCCAGCAGCCAAGGGACTAGCGGGACTTACGAGCAGTACTTC,CASSQGTSGTYEQYF